One and the same sample provided the 22 T cell receptor beta chains below, sequenced in a study of blood T cells in healthy people across ages. Together with a sample-barcoded 5' primer, a J-beta primer mix was included in a second PCR lasting roughly 6 to 12 cycles. Using its own MiXCR run on the 5' RACE reads, TCRdb lists one record per CDR3 protein. The sample lists about 720,000 distinct CDR3 sequences, 22% occurring once. Specimen: blood. These receptor sequences come from a man in his 70s in good health.

The V and J genes are TRBV20-1 and TRBJ2-3; D gene ambiguous. Germline loops: CDR1 DFQATT, CDR2 SNEGSKA (reference sequence). CDR3 length equals 13 residues. V was trimmed by 3 bases and J by 5 bases, leaving 12 bases between them. CDR3 protein: CSASIPALDTQYF. In DNA, the CDR3 is TGCAGTGCTAGTATACCGGCCCTAGATACGCAGTATTTT.

The chain couples TRBV20-1 to TRBJ2-2, with TRBD2 identical over 10 bases. Looked up from germline, CDR1 is DFQATT and CDR2 is SNEGSKA (reference sequence). The CDR3 runs to 17 residues. Germline trimming cut 1 base from V and 0 bases from J; bases unmatched to any gene: 5. The CDR3 region is CSARGTSGTANTGELFF. The CDR3 DNA reads as TGCAGTGCTAGAGGGACTAGCGGAACAGCGAACACCGGGGAGCTGTTTTTT.

This clonotype was seen only once. The rearrangement links TRBV14 to TRBJ2-5; 15 bases match TRBD2. The CDR3 is 20 amino acids. The germline V gene encodes CDR1 SGHDN and CDR2 FVKESK. Trimming at V came to 0 bases and at J to 4 bases, leaving 12 bases not matched to a gene. The CDR3 DNA sequence: TGTGCCAGCAGCCAAGATCGGACTAGCGGGAGGGCCGGGGCCGTAGAGACCCAGTACTTC. Translation: CASSQDRTSGRAGAVETQYF. Variable domain in full (rest from reference TRBV14 and TRBJ2-5): EAGVTQFPSHSVIEKGQTVTLRCDPISGHDNLYWYRRVMGKEIKFLLHFVKESKQDESGMPNNRFLAERTGGTYSTLKVQPAELEDSGVYFCASSQDRTSGRAGAVETQYFGPGTRLLVL.

This clonotype showed up just a few times. This rearrangement joins TRBV5-1 to TRBJ2-5, with D possibly matching TRBD2 (5 bases). CDR1 is SGHRS, CDR2 YFSETQ, per germline. This CDR3 has 13 residues. V was clipped by 2 bases and J by 5 bases, with 10 bases between them. The CDR3 region is CASSFARGETQYF. For the CDR3, the DNA is TGCGCCAGCAGCTTCGCGCGAGGGGAGACCCAGTACTTC.

The rearrangement links TRBV12-3 or TRBV12-4 to TRBJ2-7; D remains ambiguous. This CDR3 has 16 amino acids. V was shortened by 2 bases and J by 1 base, with 15 bases between the two germline ends. The CDR3 sequence: CASSLRATGWSYEQYF. CDR3 coding DNA: TGTGCCAGCAGTTTACGAGCCACGGGTTGGTCCTACGAGCAGTACTTC.

Comment on this clonotype: No conserved phenylalanine or tryptophan ends this CDR3, so it is likely a read error. V and J are TRBV12-3 or TRBV12-4 and TRBJ2-1, with D perhaps matching TRBD2 (6 bases). The better agreement between TRBJ2-7 and the DNA end casts doubt on the J call. CDR3 length equals 14 residues. DNA for the CDR3: TGTGCCAGGTCTAAGCTCGGGAGCTCCTACGGGCAGTACGTC. Encoded protein: CARSKLGSSYGQYV.

This clonotype came up a few times. CDR3 amino acids: CASSLRSLSGANVLTF. The CDR3 nucleotides read TGTGCCAGCAGTTTAAGGTCCTTATCTGGGGCCAACGTCCTGACTTTC. This sequence joins TRBV12-3 or TRBV12-4 and TRBJ2-6; D is uncertain. The germline V and J ends were trimmed by 2 bases and 1 base, with 9 bases remaining between them. The CDR3 extends over 16 amino acids.

In its sample, this clonotype was seen a few times. CDR3 residues: CSARVRAEKLFF. CDR3 nucleotide sequence: TGCAGTGCTAGAGTCAGGGCTGAAAAACTGTTTTTT. The V call is TRBV20-1, the J call TRBJ1-4; weak D call: TRBD1 (5 bases). The CDR3 extends over 12 amino acids. Germline V CDR1 and CDR2: DFQATT, SNEGSKA (reference sequence). Trimming pared 1 base from V and 7 bases from J, leaving 7 bases between.

This clonotype came up a few times. At one end, the junction sequence differs from germline, possibly due to a read error. The chain recombines TRBV15 with TRBJ2-7; maybe TRBD2 (7 bases). The CDR3 is 17 residues long. Germline lookup yields CDR1 LNHNV and CDR2 YYDKDF (reference sequence). The CDR3 region is CATSREGRGRTSYGQYF. The CDR3, as DNA: TGTGCCACCAGCAGAGAGGGGCGGGGGCGAACCTCCTACGGGCAGTACTTC.

V and J are TRBV4-1 and TRBJ1-2; D gene unclear. Between the trimmed V and J ends, which lost 0 bases and 7 bases, there was a span of 12 bases. This CDR3 spans 14 amino acids. The germline V gene has CDR1 MGHRA and CDR2 YSYEKL. In DNA, the CDR3 is TGCGCCAGCAGCCAAGAAGGCGGGAAGAGTGGCTACACCTTC. Translating it yields CASSQEGGKSGYTF.

This rearrangement joins TRBV5-1 to TRBJ1-2, with D perhaps TRBD1 (6 bases). This CDR3 has 17 residues. Trimming took 0 bases from V and 6 from J, leaving 21 bases between them. The germline V gene encodes CDR1 SGHRS and CDR2 YFSETQ. CDR3 amino acids: CASSLAPGAQGLNGYTF. CDR3 sequence (DNA): TGCGCCAGCAGCTTGGCGCCGGGGGCACAAGGATTGAATGGCTACACCTTC.

The rearrangement joins TRBV6-2 or TRBV6-3 to TRBJ2-5; D possibly uses TRBD1 or TRBD2 (5 bases each). The DNA end favors TRBJ2-1, so the J call may be wrong. The germline gives CDR1 MNHEY, CDR2 SVGEGT. CDR3 length: 14 residues. In DNA, the CDR3 is TGTGCCAGCAGTTCATTGCCGGGGCTCGATGAGCAGTTCTTC. Translated, it gives CASSSLPGLDEQFF.

The table lists this clonotype with a few counts. J is TRBJ1-1 and V is TRBV5-1, with D maybe TRBD1 (6 bases). V lost 0 bases to trimming and J lost 0 bases, with 9 bases between them. This CDR3 is built from 15 residues. From germline, CDR1 is SGHRS and CDR2 YFSETQ. For the CDR3, the DNA is TGCGCCAGCAGCTTGGTACAGGGACTGAACACTGAAGCTTTCTTT. Translation: CASSLVQGLNTEAFF.

In its sample, this clonotype was seen a few times. This chain joins TRBV6-5 and TRBJ2-5; the D gene is possibly TRBD1 (6 bases). TRBJ2-7 matches the DNA end more closely, so the J call is doubtful. The CDR3 has 17 residues. CDR1 is MNHEY, CDR2 SVGAGI, per germline. The CDR3 is CASSFTVRRDTSYEQYV. CDR3 DNA: TGTGCCAGCAGTTTCACCGTAAGAAGGGACACTTCCTACGAGCAGTACGTC.

This clonotype was picked up a small number of times. The chain employs TRBV7-2 and TRBJ1-4, with 7 bases lining up with TRBD1. This CDR3 spans 17 amino acids. The trim removed 6 bases at V and 6 bases at J, leaving 16 bases unmatched. Germline lookup yields CDR1 SGHTA and CDR2 FQGNSA. CDR3 nucleotides: TGTGCCAGCAGAGGGAAGGGACAGTGGGGCGTAGATGAAAAACTGTTTTTT. Protein product: CASRGKGQWGVDEKLFF.

The rearrangement links TRBV5-1 to TRBJ1-6; D is undetermined. Germline V lookup: CDR1 SGHRS, CDR2 YFSETQ. The CDR3 is 16 amino acids. The germline V and J ends were trimmed by 0 bases and 4 bases, with 11 bases remaining between them. CDR3: CASSLDGNLYNSPLHF. CDR3 DNA: TGCGCCAGCAGCTTGGATGGGAATCTATATAATTCACCCCTCCACTTT.

This clonotype was observed a handful of times. CDR3 residues: CASSSGTSGVFAKNIQYF. The CDR3 DNA follows: TGTGCCAGCAGCTCCGGGACTAGCGGGGTCTTCGCCAAAAACATTCAGTACTTC. The chain carries TRBV11-2 and TRBJ2-4, with 13 positions matching TRBD2. The CDR3 spans 18 residues. J lost 1 base, V lost 4 bases, and 7 bases had no gene match. Germline V CDR1 and CDR2: SGHAT, FQNNGV.

V usage is TRBV9 and J usage is TRBJ2-3; TRBD2 matches 7 bases. The CDR3 sequence is 14 residues long. The V gene's germline CDR1 is SGDLS and CDR2 YYNGEE. V lost 1 base to trimming and J lost 7 bases; unmatched junction nucleotides: 6. CDR3 sequence reads: CASSVQLAANTQYF. CDR3 sequence (DNA): TGTGCCAGCAGCGTACAGCTAGCGGCGAATACGCAGTATTTT.

This clonotype was seen a handful of times. V and J are TRBV3-1 and TRBJ1-4, with D perhaps TRBD1 (6 bases). The CDR3 totals 18 residues. CDR1 and CDR2 from the germline V gene are LGHDT and YNNKEL (reference sequence). The V end was cut by 0 bases, the J end by 7 bases, with 21 bases between. CDR3 DNA sequence: TGTGCCAGCAGCCAAGAGTTGGGCCAGGGGCCAGGAGGTGAAAAACTGTTTTTT. Translated: CASSQELGQGPGGEKLFF.

This clonotype has only a few counts. The V gene is TRBV18, the J gene TRBJ1-2, with D possibly matching TRBD1 (6 bases). Germline values: CDR1 KGHSH, CDR2 LQKENI. The CDR3 has 14 amino acids. V gave up 6 bases and J gave up 0 bases, with 11 bases separating them. The CDR3 coding sequence is TGTGCCAGCTCGCCGACAGGACCTAACTATGGCTACACCTTC. This sequence encodes CASSPTGPNYGYTF. The whole variable domain, filled in from reference TRBV18 and TRBJ1-2, reads NAGVMQNPRHLVRRRGQEARLRCSPMKGHSHVYWYRQLPEEGLKFMVYLQKENIIDESGMPKERFSAEFPKEGPSILRIQQVVRGDSAAYFCASSPTGPNYGYTFGSGTRLTVV.

This rearrangement joins TRBV12-3 or TRBV12-4 to TRBJ1-1; D is uncertain. This CDR3 spans 13 amino acids. The ends were cut back, 5 bases at V and 0 bases at J, with 7 bases in the middle. The CDR3 region is CASSQTMNTEAFF. The CDR3 DNA sequence: TGTGCCAGCAGTCAAACTATGAACACTGAAGCTTTCTTT.

This clonotype showed up just a few times. This rearrangement joins TRBV10-1 to TRBJ2-5; 8 positions match TRBD2. The closer fit of TRBJ2-7 to the DNA end suggests the J call may be wrong. The CDR3 spans 15 residues. Germline-derived CDR1 and CDR2 are WNHNN and SYGVQD (reference sequence). As DNA, the CDR3 is TGCGCCAGCAGTGAGTCTAGCGGGGTATTCTACGAGCAGTACTTC. It is translated as CASSESSGVFYEQYF.